This entry lists 30 T cell receptor beta chains sequenced from one sample in a study of T cells after yellow fever vaccination. In TCRdb, the 5' RACE reads were re-called with MiXCR into one record per CDR3 protein. This sample carries 300,000 or so distinct CDR3 sequences, 6.8% of them seen once, and the ten largest clones take about 18%. The sequences come from PBMCs, collected 45 days after the first yellow fever vaccination. These receptors all stem from a young man who received the YFV17D yellow fever vaccine.

This clonotype turned up a few times. The rearrangement joins TRBV9 to TRBJ2-1; 10 bases fit TRBD2. This CDR3 is built from 15 residues. Germline V CDR1 and CDR2: SGDLS, YYNGEE. The V and J ends lost 2 bases and 12 bases, in that order; junction bases with no gene match: 11. CDR3 amino acids: CASSVWVSGGSRQFF. DNA for the CDR3: TGTGCCAGCAGCGTTTGGGTTAGCGGGGGGTCGAGGCAGTTCTTC.

The chain has TRBV12-3 or TRBV12-4 and TRBJ1-5, with a possible D match to TRBD1 (5 bases). Trimming pared 6 bases from V and 6 bases from J, leaving 15 bases between. The CDR3 length is 14 residues. In DNA, the CDR3 is TGTGCCAGCAGCAACATCCCTGGGGGTCAGCCCCAGCATTTT. Its translation: CASSNIPGGQPQHF.

This clonotype was counted at least ten times. The V and J genes are TRBV5-5 and TRBJ2-1; tentatively, D is TRBD2 (5 bases). This CDR3 is built from 18 residues. V lost 2 bases and J 0 bases, leaving 18 bases between the germline ends. Germline CDR1 reads SGHKS; CDR2 reads YYEKEE (reference sequence). The CDR3 loop reads CASSFRRTFLSSYNEQFF. CDR3 bases: TGTGCCAGCAGCTTCCGGAGGACTTTTCTAAGCTCCTACAATGAGCAGTTCTTC. The full variable domain, rest sourced from reference TRBV5-5 and TRBJ2-1, is DAGVTQSPTHLIKTRGQQVTLRCSPISGHKSVSWYQQVLGQGPQFIFQYYEKEERGRGNFPDRFSARQFPNYSSELNVNALLLGDSALYLCASSFRRTFLSSYNEQFFGPGTRLTVL.

The V gene is TRBV7-9, the J gene TRBJ1-1, with TRBD1 identical over 9 bases. The CDR3 contains 16 residues. The germline V gene has CDR1 SEHNR and CDR2 FQNEAQ (reference sequence). With 5 bases clipped from V and 5 bases from J, the junction kept 12 bases outside the gene matches. The CDR3: CASSPTSGQGITEAFF. Written as DNA, the CDR3 is TGTGCCAGCAGCCCCACCTCGGGACAGGGAATAACTGAAGCTTTCTTT.

The V call is TRBV4-3, the J call TRBJ2-1, with D perhaps given as TRBD1 or TRBD2 (5 bases each). This CDR3 region has 17 residues. Germline CDR1 LGHNA, CDR2 YSLEER. V was trimmed by 3 bases and J by 7 bases, leaving 22 bases between them. The CDR3 sequence: CASSQGPGPIQGNEQFF. In nucleotides, the CDR3 is TGCGCCAGCAGCCAGGGTCCGGGACCGATCCAAGGGAATGAGCAGTTCTTC.

The chain couples TRBV29-1 to TRBJ2-1; D is unresolved. The CDR3 is 11 amino acids. CDR1 and CDR2 from the germline V gene are SQVTM and ANQGSEA. Trimming removed 4 bases at V and 6 bases at J, with 7 bases between. Here the CDR3 reads CSVAQSNEQFF. CDR3 nucleotide sequence: TGCAGCGTTGCACAGAGCAATGAGCAGTTCTTC.

The chain has TRBV5-1 and TRBJ2-5; no reliable D call. Deletions cut 4 bases from V and 6 bases from J, with 13 bases between. The length of the CDR3 is 13 residues. Germline CDR1 is SGHRS and CDR2 is YFSETQ. The CDR3 loop reads CASSPPMVQTQYF. In DNA, the CDR3 is TGCGCCAGCAGCCCCCCGATGGTCCAGACCCAGTACTTC. The full variable domain, completed using reference TRBV5-1 and TRBJ2-5, is KAGVTQTPRYLIKTRGQQVTLSCSPISGHRSVSWYQQTPGQGLQFLFEYFSETQRNKGNFPGRFSGRQFSNSRSEMNVSTLELGDSALYLCASSPPMVQTQYFGPGTRLLVL.

The chain links TRBV29-1 to TRBJ2-5, with unresolved D. Germline V gives CDR1 SQVTM, CDR2 ANQGSEA. The CDR3 extends over 13 amino acids. Trimming cost V 7 bases and J 1 base, with 13 bases left between them. The CDR3 region has the DNA TGCAGCGGGAGCAGGTCACCCCAAGAGACCCAGTACTTC. This codes for CSGSRSPQETQYF.

The V and J genes are TRBV12-5 and TRBJ1-4; 7 bases are shared with TRBD1. The CDR3 spans 16 residues. V was clipped by 3 bases and J by 7 bases; unmatched bases: 11. CDR1 LGHNT and CDR2 FRNRAP come from the germline V gene. Here the CDR3 DNA reads TGTGCTAGTGGTTTCATCACAGGGGCAGTTGGTGAAAAACTGTTTTTT. Translation gives CASGFITGAVGEKLFF.

This clonotype was recorded a few times. The J gene is TRBJ2-2, the V gene TRBV30; no reliable D call. The CDR3 consists of 14 residues. Per the germline V gene, CDR1 is GTSNPN and CDR2 is SVGIG (reference sequence). V dropped 4 bases and J dropped 0 bases, with 9 bases sitting between them. In nucleotides, the CDR3 is TGTGCCTGGAATAGGGCTACGAACACCGGGGAGCTGTTTTTT. Protein product: CAWNRATNTGELFF.

This clonotype was counted between two and nine times. CDR3 nucleotide sequence: TGTGCCAGCAGTTTCGCTAGCTCTGAGACCCAGTACTTC. Protein: CASSFASSETQYF. V is TRBV27 and J is TRBJ2-5, with D possibly TRBD2 on 5 matching bases. V dropped 3 bases and J dropped 5 bases, with 10 bases sitting between them. The germline CDR1 and CDR2 sequences are MNHEY and SMNVEV (reference sequence). The CDR3 loop spans 13 amino acids.

V and J are TRBV5-5 and TRBJ1-1; no clear D. The CDR3 runs to 15 residues. Germline CDR1 reads SGHKS; CDR2 reads YYEKEE (reference sequence). The V end was cut by 2 bases, the J end by 4 bases, with 15 bases between. CDR3 sequence (DNA): TGTGCCAGCAGCTTAAATAGGGCCTTGGGCACTGAAGCTTTCTTT. Residues: CASSLNRALGTEAFF.

This chain uses TRBV5-6 with TRBJ1-3; D gene ambiguous. V lost 0 bases and J 0 bases, leaving 10 bases between the germline ends. The V gene's germline CDR1 is SGHDT and CDR2 YYEEEE. This CDR3 has 16 amino acids. CDR3 DNA sequence: TGTGCCAGCAGCTTGGGCCACTTAAGCTCTGGAAACACCATATATTTT. Its protein is CASSLGHLSSGNTIYF.

J is TRBJ1-5 and V is TRBV4-2, with a tentative D call TRBD1 (6 bases). V was clipped by 3 bases and J by 3 bases, with 18 bases between them. Germline V CDR1 and CDR2: LGHNA, YNFKEQ. This CDR3 is 17 amino acids long. The CDR3 DNA reads TGTGCCAGCAGCCAGGATTCGTCGGGGGCCTCCAATCAGCCCCAGCATTTT. It codes for CASSQDSSGASNQPQHF.

This clonotype was observed a handful of times. V and J are TRBV6-2 or TRBV6-3 and TRBJ1-2, with D possibly matching TRBD1 (6 bases). Trimming pared 5 bases from V and 2 bases from J, leaving 12 bases between. The CDR3 is made up of 14 amino acids. Germline CDR1 reads MNHEY; CDR2 reads SVGEGT. Written as DNA, the CDR3 is TGTGCCAGCAGTCACGGACAGTCGAACTATGGCTACACCTTC. Translating it yields CASSHGQSNYGYTF.

The chain joins TRBV12-3 or TRBV12-4 to TRBJ2-5; 9 bases line up with TRBD2. Losses at the gene ends were 4 bases for V and 1 base for J; bases not matched to a gene: 1. This CDR3 spans 14 amino acids. Here the CDR3 reads CASSWGLAQETQYF. As DNA, the CDR3 is TGTGCCAGCAGTTGGGGACTAGCCCAAGAGACCCAGTACTTC.

This clonotype was seen more than once but under ten times. In nucleotides, the CDR3 is TGTGCCAGCAGTGCCCCTAGTCGGACAGAGGCCACAGATACGCAGTATTTT. It is translated as CASSAPSRTEATDTQYF. The chain has TRBV25-1 and TRBJ2-3; weak D call: TRBD1 (6 bases). V was clipped by 4 bases and J by 2 bases, with 19 bases between them. Germline CDR1 is MGHDK and CDR2 is SYGVNS. CDR3 size: 17 residues.

The J gene is TRBJ2-3, the V gene TRBV10-3; D unclear. The CDR3 has 13 amino acids. Germline assignment: CDR1 ENHRY and CDR2 SYGVKD. V shed 6 bases and J shed 2 bases, with 9 bases lying between them. The DNA of the CDR3 is TGTGCCATCAGACTACAGTCCACAGATACGCAGTATTTT. Its protein product is CAIRLQSTDTQYF.

This clonotype has at least ten counts. V and J are TRBV7-3 and TRBJ2-1; the D gene is possibly TRBD1 (6 bases). The CDR3 consists of 13 residues. Germline V CDR1 and CDR2: SGHTA, FQGTGA. V was trimmed by 5 bases and J by 7 bases, leaving 12 bases between them. This CDR3 is CASSQQGGNEQFF. The CDR3 DNA reads as TGTGCCAGCAGCCAACAGGGCGGTAATGAGCAGTTCTTC.

This chain joins TRBV10-3 and TRBJ2-5, with D maybe TRBD1 (5 bases). The V and J ends lost 11 bases and 5 bases respectively, with 18 bases between them. This CDR3 comprises 13 residues. The V gene's germline CDR1 is ENHRY and CDR2 SYGVKD. This CDR3 is CAPRAGLRETQYF. DNA of the CDR3: TGTGCCCCCCGGGCAGGGCTGCGGGAGACCCAGTACTTC.

This clonotype has more than one count but fewer than ten. This chain connects TRBV3-1 to TRBJ2-5, with D unclear. Germline loops: CDR1 LGHDT, CDR2 YNNKEL (reference sequence). The V end was cut by 5 bases, the J end by 5 bases, with 12 bases between. CDR3 size: 13 residues. Here the CDR3 DNA reads TGTGCCAGCAGCAGAGCGTCCGGGGAGACCCAGTACTTC. Translating it yields CASSRASGETQYF.

The V call is TRBV12-3 or TRBV12-4, the J call TRBJ2-2; D gene uncertain. V gave up 6 bases and J gave up 8 bases, with 10 bases separating them. The CDR3 length is 12 residues. CDR3 sequence (DNA): TGTGCCAGCAGCCCCTTCCCGGGGGAGCTGTTTTTT. Residues: CASSPFPGELFF.

This chain links TRBV20-1 with TRBJ2-3; TRBD2 agrees at 10 bases. The CDR3 consists of 17 residues. Germline V gives CDR1 DFQATT, CDR2 SNEGSKA (reference sequence). V gave up 2 bases and J gave up 3 bases; unmatched junction bases: 11. CDR3 loop: CSARPPSGGGETDTQYF. As DNA, the CDR3 is TGCAGTGCTAGACCCCCCAGCGGGGGGGGGGAGACAGATACGCAGTATTTT.

This clonotype was observed many times. V is TRBV9 and J is TRBJ2-1; D gene unclear. The CDR3 totals 15 residues. The V and J ends lost 4 bases and 0 bases respectively, with 11 bases between them. Per the germline V gene, CDR1 is SGDLS and CDR2 is YYNGEE. The CDR3: CASSPTGSSYNEQFF. As DNA, the CDR3 is TGTGCCAGCAGCCCGACGGGTTCCTCCTACAATGAGCAGTTCTTC.

The gene calls are TRBV7-3 and TRBJ2-3; D is undetermined. Trimming removed 5 bases at V and 1 base at J, with 4 bases between. The CDR3 extends over 12 amino acids. CDR1 is SGHTA and CDR2 is FQGTGA in the germline V gene. The CDR3 DNA sequence: TGTGCCAGCAGCGACCGCACAGATACGCAGTATTTT. Amino acids: CASSDRTDTQYF.

The rearrangement joins TRBV7-2 to TRBJ1-3; 11 positions match TRBD1. This CDR3 is 15 amino acids long. Losses at the gene ends were 4 bases for V and 2 bases for J; bases not matched to a gene: 1. Germline V CDR1 and CDR2: SGHTA, FQGNSA. As DNA, the CDR3 is TGTGCCAGCAGCTGGGGACAGGGGGCTGGAAACACCATATATTTT. It encodes CASSWGQGAGNTIYF.

This clonotype turned up a few times. V and J are TRBV18 and TRBJ2-7; perhaps D is TRBD1 or TRBD2 (5 bases each). This CDR3 has 14 amino acids. CDR1 and CDR2 (germline): KGHSH, LQKENI. With 4 bases removed from V and 2 bases from J, the gap between germline ends came to 12 bases. CDR3 bases: TGTGCCAGCTCACTGGGACCGCAAGCCTACGAGCAGTACGTC. Translating it yields CASSLGPQAYEQYV.

This clonotype was seen a few times. The chain combines TRBV29-1 with TRBJ1-4; the match to TRBD1 covers 8 bases. V gave up 3 bases and J gave up 8 bases; unmatched junction bases: 8. This CDR3 has 14 amino acids. Germline V gene sequence: CDR1 SQVTM, CDR2 ANQGSEA. As DNA, the CDR3 is TGCAGCGTTGAGTTGCAGGGGGCCGGGGAAAAACTGTTTTTT. It yields the protein CSVELQGAGEKLFF.

The CDR3 sequence: CASSPQGAVSTGANVLTF. Written as DNA, the CDR3 is TGTGCCAGCAGTCCACAGGGGGCTGTAAGTACTGGGGCCAACGTCCTGACTTTC. The chain is built from TRBV6-1 and TRBJ2-6; 9 bases match TRBD1. Trimming took 5 bases from V and 2 from J; bases not matched to a gene: 10. Looked up from germline, CDR1 is MNHNS and CDR2 is SASEGT. The CDR3 runs 18 residues.

The chain employs TRBV7-2 and TRBJ2-3; 9 nucleotides agree with TRBD2. With 1 base clipped from V and 2 bases from J, the junction kept 1 base outside the gene matches. CDR3 length equals 15 residues. The germline gives CDR1 SGHTA, CDR2 FQGNSA. The CDR3 here is CASSLGLAATDTQYF. For the CDR3, the DNA is TGTGCCAGCAGCTTAGGACTAGCGGCCACAGATACGCAGTATTTT.